The present T cell receptor beta chain was sequenced within a study of T cell changes during pregnancy in multiple sclerosis. This clone occurred once. There are 14 residues in the CDR3. In germline, CDR1 is MNHNS, CDR2 SASEGT. Trimming removed 7 bases from V and 5 bases from J, with 14 bases in between. The protocol was immunoSEQ multiplex PCR, while the TCRdb copy is restricted to in-frame clones and leaves out a portion. The table shows some 90,000 clones, with 80% to 95% occurring only once. The receptor's source is a female donor with multiple sclerosis, enrolled in a pregnancy study. J is TRBJ2-2 and V is TRBV6-1; tentatively, D is TRBD1 (5 bases). This material consisted of peripheral blood, taken in the first trimester of pregnancy. CDR3 residues: CASKGSEFTGELFF. In nucleotides, the CDR3 is TGTGCCAGCAAGGGGTCGGAGTTTACCGGGGAGCTGTTTTTT.